These 31 T cell receptor beta chains originate from one sample sequenced in a study of blood T cell repertoires in COVID-19. Sequencing used immunoSEQ multiplex PCR; TCRdb keeps in-frame clones, though not all of them. The table includes about 110,000 clones, 70% to 90% detected once. Sequenced material: peripheral blood. Receptor source: a human donor in a cohort sampled during active COVID-19.

The chain links TRBV7-2 to TRBJ2-3, with D uncertain. V dropped 4 bases and J dropped 3 bases, with 8 bases sitting between them. The CDR3 runs 13 residues. Germline CDR1 SGHTA, CDR2 FQGNSA. CDR3 sequence reads: CASSSTYTDTQYF. The DNA for the CDR3 is TGTGCCAGCAGCTCCACCTATACAGATACGCAGTATTTT.

The V and J genes are TRBV5-1 and TRBJ2-2, with 7 positions matching TRBD1. The CDR3 has 15 amino acids. Trimming cost V 2 bases and J 4 bases; bases outside gene matches: 5. Germline assignment: CDR1 SGHRS and CDR2 YFSETQ. The CDR3 reads CASSLTGDPTGELFF. CDR3 DNA: TGCGCCAGCAGCTTAACAGGGGACCCCACCGGGGAGCTGTTTTTT.

The J gene is TRBJ2-1, the V gene TRBV3-1 (or the pseudogene TRBV3-2); D not certain. Germline values: CDR1 LGHDT, CDR2 YNNKEL (reference sequence). The CDR3 is 13 amino acids. Deletions cut 2 bases from V and 7 bases from J, with 9 bases between. The CDR3 sequence is CASSQRSGNEQFF. CDR3 nucleotides: TGTGCCAGCAGCCAAAGGAGTGGGAATGAGCAGTTCTTC.

The chain joins TRBV6-1 to TRBJ2-7; the D gene is possibly TRBD2 (8 bases). V lost 0 bases to trimming and J lost 2 bases, with 17 bases between them. The CDR3 contains 17 residues. CDR1 and CDR2 from the germline V gene are MNHNS and SASEGT. The CDR3 sequence: CASSEAPGGTVTYEQYF. CDR3 sequence (DNA): TGTGCCAGCAGTGAAGCGCCGGGGGGGACAGTTACCTACGAGCAGTACTTC.

A single count supports this clone. This chain links TRBV13 with TRBJ2-7, with 8 bases fitting TRBD1. This CDR3 is 14 amino acids long. The junction had 6 bases not matched to a gene; V was cut back by 4 bases and J by 4 bases. CDR1 is PRHDT, CDR2 FYEKMQ, per germline (reference sequence). DNA of the CDR3: TGTGCCAGCAGCTCCCGGGACAGGTCTTACGAGCAGTACTTC. Amino acids: CASSSRDRSYEQYF.

The genes are TRBV14 and TRBJ2-5; 9 bases are shared with TRBD2. The junction had 14 bases not matched to a gene; V was cut back by 2 bases and J by 4 bases. This CDR3 has 18 amino acids. CDR1 is SGHDN and CDR2 is FVKESK in the germline V gene. This chain's CDR3 is CASSQRSGSRPGGETQYF. The CDR3, as DNA: TGTGCCAGCAGCCAACGTAGCGGGAGTCGCCCGGGGGGAGAGACCCAGTACTTC.

This clone was counted between two and nine times. The genes are TRBV5-1 and TRBJ1-1; TRBD1 might be the D (5 bases). The germline V gene encodes CDR1 SGHRS and CDR2 YFSETQ. V lost 0 bases, J lost 1 base, and 7 bases lay in between. The CDR3 has 14 residues. The CDR3 bases are TGCGCCAGCAGCTTGGTACAGGAGAACACTGAAGCTTTCTTT. It specifies CASSLVQENTEAFF.

V gene TRBV7-9 combines with J gene TRBJ2-4, with a possible D match to TRBD2 (6 bases). Germline V lookup: CDR1 SEHNR, CDR2 FQNEAQ (reference sequence). This CDR3 has 15 amino acids. Trimming cost V 4 bases and J 9 bases, with 19 bases left between them. The CDR3 region is CASSSSREAWGIQYF. The DNA of the CDR3 is TGTGCCAGCAGCTCATCAAGGGAGGCCTGGGGCATTCAGTACTTC.

This chain links TRBV5-4 with TRBJ1-1; 8 nucleotides align to TRBD1. The CDR3 consists of 15 residues. Trimming removed 4 bases from V and 5 bases from J; junction bases left unmatched: 10. In germline, CDR1 is SGHNT, CDR2 YYREEE (reference sequence). This CDR3 reads CASSVKTGVRTEAFF. For the CDR3, the DNA is TGTGCCAGCAGCGTAAAGACAGGGGTGAGGACTGAAGCTTTCTTT.

This chain joins TRBV5-6 and TRBJ1-2, with 7 bases matching TRBD1. With V trimmed by 4 bases and J by 2 bases, 8 bases remained unmatched. CDR1 and CDR2 from the germline V gene are SGHDT and YYEEEE. There are 15 residues in the CDR3. The CDR3 loop is CASSRDRWANYGYTF. The CDR3 DNA is TGTGCCAGCAGCCGGGACAGATGGGCCAACTATGGCTACACCTTC.

In regard to this clone: Other DNA sequences in the same sample also yield this CDR3. CDR3 DNA: TGTGCCAGCAGCTTAGTGAGGAACACTGAAGCTTTCTTT. The encoded protein is CASSLVRNTEAFF. V and J are TRBV7-2 and TRBJ1-1, with unresolved D. The CDR3 loop spans 13 amino acids. The germline V gene encodes CDR1 SGHTA and CDR2 FQGNSA. V was clipped by 1 base and J by 1 base, with 4 bases between them. Filled out from reference TRBV7-2 and TRBJ1-1, the complete variable domain reads GAGVSQSPSNKVTEKGKDVELRCDPISGHTALYWYRQSLGQGLEFLIYFQGNSAPDKSGLPSDRFSAERTGGSVSTLTIQRTQQEDSAVYLCASSLVRNTEAFFGQGTRLTVV.

This chain joins TRBV11-2 and TRBJ1-3; TRBD1 is a possible D gene (5 bases). Deletions cut 4 bases from V and 0 bases from J, with 13 bases between. Per germline, CDR1 SGHAT and CDR2 FQNNGV. The CDR3 contains 16 residues. The CDR3 here is CASSSPPTVSGNTIYF. CDR3 nucleotide sequence: TGTGCCAGCAGCTCACCCCCGACAGTCTCTGGAAACACCATATATTTT. Combining the CDR3 with reference TRBV11-2 and TRBJ1-3 gives the whole variable domain EAGVAQSPRYKIIEKRQSVAFWCNPISGHATLYWYQQILGQGPKLLIQFQNNGVVDDSQLPKDRFSAERLKGVDSTLKIQPAKLEDSAVYLCASSSPPTVSGNTIYFGEGSWLTVV.

This clone was seen a single time. As DNA, the CDR3 is TGTGCCACCAGTACATGGGGACAGGCCTCCTACAATGAGCAGTTCTTC. Protein product: CATSTWGQASYNEQFF. The J gene is TRBJ2-1, the V gene TRBV24-1, with 8 bases fitting TRBD1. The CDR3 runs to 16 residues. Germline CDR1 reads KGHDR; CDR2 reads SFDVKD. Trimming at V came to 6 bases and at J to 0 bases, leaving 6 bases not matched to a gene.

The CDR3 loop reads CASSLPAGLGTEAFF. The DNA of the CDR3 is TGTGCCAGCAGCCTGCCGGCAGGGCTCGGCACTGAAGCTTTCTTT. The genes are TRBV3-1 (or the pseudogene TRBV3-2) and TRBJ1-1; D perhaps matches TRBD1 (5 bases). Germline V gene data show CDR1 as LGHDT and CDR2 as YNNKEL (reference sequence). V was shortened by 4 bases and J by 4 bases, with 16 bases between the two germline ends. This CDR3 contains 15 residues.

The chain uses TRBV7-2 and TRBJ1-2, with D possibly being TRBD1 (6 bases). The V and J ends lost 1 base and 5 bases respectively, with 8 bases between them. Germline V gene data show CDR1 as SGHTA and CDR2 as FQGNSA. The CDR3 has 13 residues. The CDR3 DNA sequence: TGTGCCAGCAGCTTAGGGACAGAGTATGGCTACACCTTC. Protein sequence: CASSLGTEYGYTF.

The chain is built from TRBV6-5 and TRBJ2-7; 7 bases map to TRBD1. V dropped 0 bases and J dropped 2; count of bases not matched to a gene: 7. The CDR3 totals 16 residues. Germline assignment: CDR1 MNHEY and CDR2 SVGAGI. The DNA of the CDR3 is TGTGCCAGCAGTTACTCTCTAGACAGGGCTACCTACGAGCAGTACTTC. Amino acids: CASSYSLDRATYEQYF.

The chain's CDR3 is CASGRGRANSGYTF. In DNA, the CDR3 is TGTGCCAGCGGTAGGGGTAGGGCGAATTCTGGCTACACCTTC. This sequence joins TRBV28 and TRBJ1-2, with D possibly matching TRBD1 (5 bases). This CDR3 spans 14 amino acids. The germline gives CDR1 MDHEN, CDR2 SYDVKM. The V end lost 8 bases, the J end lost 7 bases, and 20 bases lay between the germline ends.

This chain links TRBV6-5 with TRBJ1-2, with 9 bases aligning to TRBD1. This CDR3 has 15 amino acids. The J segment lost 5 bases and the V segment lost 1 base, leaving 5 bases of the junction unmatched. Germline CDR1 MNHEY, CDR2 SVGAGI. CDR3 amino acids: CASSYWGQGGYGYTF. The CDR3 DNA reads TGTGCCAGCAGTTACTGGGGACAGGGTGGATATGGCTACACCTTC.

In its sample, this clone was seen many times. This rearrangement joins TRBV7-9 to TRBJ2-1, with a possible D match to TRBD1 (6 bases). Germline CDR1 is SEHNR and CDR2 is FQNEAQ (reference sequence). Trimming left V 1 base short and J 5 bases short, with 18 bases between. The CDR3 runs 17 residues. The CDR3 here is CASSLDSTGMPHNEQFF. The CDR3 nucleotides are TGTGCCAGCAGCTTAGACAGCACAGGGATGCCCCACAATGAGCAGTTCTTC.

The chain employs TRBV28 and TRBJ2-7; 8 nucleotides align to TRBD1. V lost 1 base to trimming and J lost 12 bases; unmatched junction nucleotides: 11. The CDR3 is 14 residues long. Germline V lookup: CDR1 MDHEN, CDR2 SYDVKM. CDR3 loop: CASSLLGQETFAYF. The CDR3 DNA reads as TGTGCCAGCAGTTTATTGGGACAGGAGACCTTTGCGTACTTC.

The J gene is TRBJ2-7, the V gene TRBV6-5, with 13 nucleotides matching TRBD2. From germline, CDR1 is MNHEY and CDR2 SVGAGI. J lost 3 bases, V lost 9 bases, and 8 bases had no gene match. The CDR3 is made up of 15 amino acids. Written as DNA, the CDR3 is TGTGCCAGTGACAGCGGGACTAGCGGGAACTACGAGCAGTACTTC. Its translation: CASDSGTSGNYEQYF.

The chain joins TRBV2 to TRBJ2-1; 9 bases are shared with TRBD2. CDR1 is SNHLY and CDR2 is FYNNEI in the germline V gene. J lost 4 bases, V lost 5 bases, and 6 bases had no gene match. The length of the CDR3 is 15 residues. CDR3 protein: CASSTTSGGYNEQFF. The CDR3 nucleotides read TGTGCCAGCAGTACGACTAGCGGAGGGTACAATGAGCAGTTCTTC.

The CDR3 DNA is TGTGCCAGCAGCCAAACGGGACAAAACTATGGCTACACCTTC. It is translated as CASSQTGQNYGYTF. The J gene is TRBJ1-2, the V gene TRBV3-1 (or the pseudogene TRBV3-2); the D gene is possibly TRBD1 (6 bases). With 2 bases removed from V and 2 bases from J, the gap between germline ends came to 9 bases. The CDR3 has 14 amino acids. CDR1 is LGHDT, CDR2 YNNKEL, per germline (reference sequence).

The rearrangement joins TRBV6-1 to TRBJ1-5, with D perhaps matching TRBD1 (6 bases). The CDR3 is 15 residues long. CDR1 is MNHNS, CDR2 SASEGT, per germline. V lost 1 base, J lost 6 bases, and 13 bases lay in between. The CDR3 DNA sequence: TGTGCCAGCAGTGAAGGGGTTTCAGGGGCTCAGCCCCAGCATTTT. Protein sequence: CASSEGVSGAQPQHF.

This sequence joins TRBV19 and TRBJ2-3, with D possibly being TRBD1 (6 bases). The germline V gene encodes CDR1 LNHDA and CDR2 SQIVND (reference sequence). The CDR3 contains 14 residues. With 4 bases removed from V and 0 bases from J, the gap between germline ends came to 8 bases. CDR3 bases: TGTGCCAGTAGTAGGACAGCTAGCACAGATACGCAGTATTTT. Protein product: CASSRTASTDTQYF.

The genes are TRBV15 and TRBJ2-1; no clear D. CDR1 and CDR2 (germline): LNHNV, YYDKDF (reference sequence). The ends were cut back, 2 bases at V and 9 bases at J, with 5 bases in the middle. The CDR3 runs to 11 residues. The DNA for the CDR3 is TGTGCCACCAGCAGATTAATTGAGCAGTTCTTC. Translating it yields CATSRLIEQFF.

A single count supports this clone. This chain joins TRBV24-1 and TRBJ1-2; 7 positions match TRBD1. V gave up 5 bases and J gave up 7 bases; unmatched junction bases: 3. This CDR3 contains 12 residues. Looked up from germline, CDR1 is KGHDR and CDR2 is SFDVKD. CDR3 nucleotide sequence: TGTGCCACCAGTGTATACAGGGGTGGCTACACCTTC. As protein: CATSVYRGGYTF.

This sequence joins TRBV30 and TRBJ1-3; D is possibly TRBD1 (5 bases). Germline V gene sequence: CDR1 GTSNPN, CDR2 SVGIG (reference sequence). The V gene lost 7 bases and the J gene lost 1 base, with 8 bases spanning the gap. This CDR3 has 12 residues. CDR3 nucleotides: TGTGCCTCGACAGAATCTGGAAACACCATATATTTT. Its protein product is CASTESGNTIYF.

V usage is TRBV11-2 and J usage is TRBJ2-7; D is undetermined. The ends were cut back, 2 bases at V and 2 bases at J, with 10 bases in the middle. The CDR3 is 14 residues long. CDR1 SGHAT and CDR2 FQNNGV come from the germline V gene. This chain's CDR3 is CASSLTSQAYEQYF. The CDR3 DNA reads as TGTGCCAGCAGCTTAACTTCGCAGGCCTACGAGCAGTACTTC. The full variable domain, its missing parts supplied by reference TRBV11-2 and TRBJ2-7, is EAGVAQSPRYKIIEKRQSVAFWCNPISGHATLYWYQQILGQGPKLLIQFQNNGVVDDSQLPKDRFSAERLKGVDSTLKIQPAKLEDSAVYLCASSLTSQAYEQYFGPGTRLTVT.

The chain is built from TRBV11-3 and TRBJ2-1; 10 nucleotides agree with TRBD2. V shed 4 bases, J shed 10 bases, and the junction held 10 bases outside the gene matches. Germline V gene sequence: CDR1 SGHNT, CDR2 YENEEA. The CDR3 consists of 15 residues. CDR3 DNA sequence: TGTGCCAGCAGCTCCGTAGCGGGAGGTCTACAGGAGCAGTTCTTC. This gives the protein CASSSVAGGLQEQFF.

V usage is TRBV2 and J usage is TRBJ2-1; 10 bases fit TRBD1. The CDR3 is 15 amino acids. The ends lost 5 bases at V and 2 bases at J; junction bases unmatched: 3. Looked up from germline, CDR1 is SNHLY and CDR2 is FYNNEI. The CDR3 DNA reads as TGTGCCAGCAGTTGGACAGGGGGTACCTACAATGAGCAGTTCTTC. Translated, it gives CASSWTGGTYNEQFF.